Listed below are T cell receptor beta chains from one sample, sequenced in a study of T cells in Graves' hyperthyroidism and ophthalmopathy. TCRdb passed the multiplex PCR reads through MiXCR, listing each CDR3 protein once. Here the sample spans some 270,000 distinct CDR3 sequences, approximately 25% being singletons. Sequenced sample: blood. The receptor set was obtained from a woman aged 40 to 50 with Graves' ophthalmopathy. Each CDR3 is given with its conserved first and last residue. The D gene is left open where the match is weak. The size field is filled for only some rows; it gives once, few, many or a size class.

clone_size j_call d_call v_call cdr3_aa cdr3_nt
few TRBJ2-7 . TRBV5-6 CASSLVPYEQYF TGTGCCAGCAGCTTGGTCCCATACGAGCAGTACTTC
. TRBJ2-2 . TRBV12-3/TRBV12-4 CASSFEGYAGELFF TGTGCCAGCAGTTTTGAAGGTTACGCCGGGGAGCTGTTTTTT
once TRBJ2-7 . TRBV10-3 CAISRQSISEQYF TGTGCCATCAGTAGACAGTCCATCAGCGAGCAGTACTTC
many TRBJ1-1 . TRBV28 CASSLPALGTEAFF TGTGCCAGCAGTTTACCTGCGCTCGGGACTGAAGCTTTCTTT
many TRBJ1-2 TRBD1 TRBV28 CASRAGGGYGYTF TGTGCCAGCAGGGCAGGGGGCGGCTATGGCTACACCTTC
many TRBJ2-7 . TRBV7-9 CASSLVPREQYF TGTGCCAGCAGCTTAGTTCCCCGCGAGCAGTACTTC
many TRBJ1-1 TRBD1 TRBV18 CASSPRTGDTEAFF TGTGCCAGCTCCCCCCGGACAGGGGACACTGAAGCTTTCTTT
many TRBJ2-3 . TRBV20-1 CSADGRELSTDTQYF TGCAGTGCTGATGGGCGGGAACTCAGCACAGATACGCAGTATTTT
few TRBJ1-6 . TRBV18 CASSPGMVDSPLHF TGTGCCAGCTCACCAGGGATGGTGGATTCACCCCTCCACTTT
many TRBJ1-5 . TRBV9 CASSVDWYSNQPQHF TGTGCCAGCAGCGTAGACTGGTATAGCAATCAGCCCCAGCATTTT
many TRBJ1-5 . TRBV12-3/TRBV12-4 CASSPREEPQHF TGTGCCAGCAGCCCGAGAGAGGAGCCCCAGCATTTT
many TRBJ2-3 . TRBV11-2 CASSLGFGTSTDTQYF TGTGCCAGCAGCTTAGGTTTCGGAACTAGCACAGATACGCAGTATTTT
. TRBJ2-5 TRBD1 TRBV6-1 CASSLNRQGVETQYF TGTGCCAGCAGTCTAAATCGACAGGGGGTGGAGACCCAGTACTTC
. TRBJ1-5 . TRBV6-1 CASRGQGKGQPQHF TGTGCCAGCAGGGGGCAGGGAAAGGGTCAGCCCCAGCATTTT
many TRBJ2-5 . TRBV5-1 CASSKIGSIPQETQYF TGCGCCAGCAGTAAGATAGGCTCTATCCCCCAAGAGACCCAGTACTTC
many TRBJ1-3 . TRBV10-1 CASSPPNGNTIYF TGCGCCAGCAGCCCCCCAAATGGAAACACCATATATTTT
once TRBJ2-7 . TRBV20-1 CSATPGARVYEQYF TGCAGTGCCACCCCGGGAGCTCGTGTCTACGAGCAGTACTTC
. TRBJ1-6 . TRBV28 CASSSVTGFHNSPLHF TGTGCCAGCAGTTCGGTAACCGGGTTTCATAATTCACCCCTCCACTTT
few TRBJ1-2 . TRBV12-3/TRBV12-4 CASSLTGLDGYTF TGTGCCAGCAGTTTAACCGGTTTGGATGGCTACACCTTC
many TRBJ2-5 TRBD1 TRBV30 CAWSIRQGYSRETQYF TGTGCCTGGAGCATTAGACAGGGGTATTCGCGAGAGACCCAGTACTTC
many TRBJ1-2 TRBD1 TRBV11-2 CASSLTRGINGYTF TGTGCCAGCAGCTTAACCAGGGGGATCAATGGCTACACCTTC
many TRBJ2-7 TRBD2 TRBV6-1 CATLSGRSYEQYF TGTGCGACGCTGAGCGGGAGGTCCTACGAGCAGTACTTC
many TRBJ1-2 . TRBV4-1 CASSQVGRPLYGYTF TGCGCCAGCAGCCAAGTGGGTCGCCCTCTTTATGGCTACACCTTC
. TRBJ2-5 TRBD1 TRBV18 CASSRGQLQTQYF TGTGCCAGCTCACGGGGACAGCTACAGACCCAGTACTTC
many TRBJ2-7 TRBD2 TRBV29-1 CSVRLAGIPYEQYF TGCAGCGTACGACTAGCGGGAATTCCCTACGAGCAGTACTTC
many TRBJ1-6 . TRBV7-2 CASSSYSDSPLHF TGTGCCAGCAGCTCCTATTCTGATTCACCCCTCCACTTT
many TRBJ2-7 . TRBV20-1 CSANQGYEQYF TGCAGTGCTAACCAAGGCTACGAGCAGTACTTC